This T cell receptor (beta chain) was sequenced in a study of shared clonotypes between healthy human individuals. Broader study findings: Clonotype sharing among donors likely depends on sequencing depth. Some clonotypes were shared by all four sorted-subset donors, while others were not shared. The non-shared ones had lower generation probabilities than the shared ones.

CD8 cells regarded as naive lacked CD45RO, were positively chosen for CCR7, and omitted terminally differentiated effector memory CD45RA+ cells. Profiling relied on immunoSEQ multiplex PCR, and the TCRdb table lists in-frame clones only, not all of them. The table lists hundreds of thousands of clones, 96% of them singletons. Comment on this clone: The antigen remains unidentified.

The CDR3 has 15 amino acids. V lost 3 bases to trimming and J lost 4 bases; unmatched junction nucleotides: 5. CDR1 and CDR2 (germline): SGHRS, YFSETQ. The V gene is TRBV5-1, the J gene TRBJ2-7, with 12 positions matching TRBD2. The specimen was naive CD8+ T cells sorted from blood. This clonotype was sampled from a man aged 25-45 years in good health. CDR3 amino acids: CASSWTSGIVYEQYF. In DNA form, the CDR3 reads TGCGCCAGCAGCTGGACTAGCGGGATAGTTTACGAGCAGTACTTC.